What follows is one T cell receptor (beta chain) and its context. This clone's antigen is unknown. Within one base of it there is no much larger clone, and no base qualities were kept. The immunoSEQ Assay, a bias-controlled multiplex PCR, was used to amplify TCRbeta CDR3 regions from genomic DNA. As for the original processing: Nucleated cell counts per sample were estimated from amplification of reference gene primers within the assay. To quantify the absolute abundance of each unique TCRbeta CDR3 rearrangement, sequence reads were collapsed and filtered. For each sample, productive Simpson clonality was calculated as the square root of Simpson's diversity index over productive rearrangements. The clones in this table, taken by TCRdb from immuneACCESS, are in-frame only. Not every clone is retained; where verified, under half of the shortfall comes from an unresolved V gene, and the cause of the rest is unknown. D and trimming come from the DNA, and the V and J calls and clone size come from that table. The sample yields approximately 89,000 clones; 90% to 95% were counted once. The ten largest clones add up to almost 4.5% of the sample.

The data originate from a study of blood T cell repertoires in COVID-19 (dated by TCRdb to 2020 to 2022). For the study in its entirety: Samples covering the acute and convalescent phases of COVID-19 were provided by collaborators in the United States, Italy and Spain. The prospective study material was composed of cDNA or gDNA derived from T cells, B-cell-depleted T cells, or PBMCs. The dataset comprised deeply sampled blood TCRbeta repertoires from subjects exposed to, actively infected with, or recovered from COVID-19. The repertoires were released in a freely available public database meant as a resource for research on the immune response to SARS-CoV-2. Samples were obtained from the ongoing ImmuneRACE study (first 160 participants) and from over a thousand subjects provided by 6 global collaborators. Sample metadata almost always included a de-identified subject ID, COVID-19 status, age in years and sex. HLA class I and class II types, where available, came from metadata supplied by the sample provider rather than from assay-based typing.

Each collaborating institution followed its own protocols to collect whole blood in K2EDTA tubes. For TCRbeta analysis, collaborators shipped samples in one of three forms: frozen whole blood, isolated PBMCs, or DNA extracted from either of those sample types. General study outcomes and caveats: Clinical and demographic metadata were provided uncurated, with the amount varying by source and participant.

The sequenced sample was peripheral blood. The TCR originated in a human donor with active COVID-19. The donor label of this sample is uncertain.

The nucleotide sequence is given as TGTGCCAGCACCCAAGGAAGTACTTTGAACACTGAAGCTTTCTTT. This gives the protein CASTQGSTLNTEAFF. In this chain, TRBV7-9 is recombined with TRBJ1-1; too little of a D gene remains to name it. V gives up 7 bases and J gives up 0 bases, and the segment between their germline ends measures 15 bases. According to the germline V gene (reference sequence), CDR1 reads SEHNR and CDR2 reads FQNEAQ. The CDR3, cysteine through phenylalanine, is 15 amino acids long. Solely the CDR3 DNA is kept, with 45 bases framed from the first base.